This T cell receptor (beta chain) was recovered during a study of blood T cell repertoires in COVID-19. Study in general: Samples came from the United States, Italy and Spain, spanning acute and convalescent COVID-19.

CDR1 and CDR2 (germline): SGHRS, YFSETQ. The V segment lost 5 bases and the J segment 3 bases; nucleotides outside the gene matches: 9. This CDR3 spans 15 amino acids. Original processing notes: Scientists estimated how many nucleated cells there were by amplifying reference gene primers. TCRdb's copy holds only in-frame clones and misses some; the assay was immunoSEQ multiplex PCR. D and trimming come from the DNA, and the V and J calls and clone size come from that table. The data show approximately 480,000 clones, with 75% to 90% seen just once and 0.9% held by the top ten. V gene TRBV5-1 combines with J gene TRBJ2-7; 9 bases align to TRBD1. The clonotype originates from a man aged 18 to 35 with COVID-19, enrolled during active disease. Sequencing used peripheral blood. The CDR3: CASRRTGTGFYEQYF. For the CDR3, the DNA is TGCGCCAGCAGACGAACCGGGACAGGGTTCTACGAGCAGTACTTC.